These 11 T cell receptor beta chains originate from one sample sequenced in a study of cytomegalovirus exposure and HLA in healthy donors. The PCR was carried out with 60 Vbeta primers and 13 Jbeta primers. The method was immunoSEQ multiplex PCR; TCRdb's version includes in-frame clones alone and lacks a portion of them. The repertoire holds about 200,000 clones, approximately 70% seen once, with 1.5% to 2% in the top ten. Source material: PBMCs. The receptors originated from a woman in her thirties in good health and CMV-seronegative.

A single count supports this clone. The chain couples TRBV10-2 to TRBJ1-6; 8 bases are a match to TRBD1. Trimming removed 6 bases from V and 9 bases from J; junction bases left unmatched: 4. The length of the CDR3 is 13 residues. In germline, CDR1 is WSHSY, CDR2 SAAADI. The CDR3 nucleotides are TGCGCCAGCAGACAGGGGGTGGGTTCACCCCTCCACTTT. Its translation: CASRQGVGSPLHF.

Concerning this clone: Within the sample, other DNA sequences also encode this same CDR3. J is TRBJ2-7 and V is TRBV4-1; TRBD2 is a possible D gene (6 bases). This CDR3 contains 15 residues. The germline V gene has CDR1 MGHRA and CDR2 YSYEKL. V was clipped by 0 bases and J by 2 bases, with 11 bases between them. The CDR3 coding sequence is TGCGCCAGCAGCCAAGAAATAGCGGAAGCCTACGAGCAGTACTTC. Translation gives CASSQEIAEAYEQYF.

As concerns this clone: The same CDR3 also results from other DNA sequences found in this sample. This chain links TRBV29-1 with TRBJ2-3; 11 bases are a match to TRBD2. This CDR3 has 14 residues. V lost 3 bases to trimming and J lost 1 base; unmatched junction nucleotides: 0. Germline V gene data show CDR1 as SQVTM and CDR2 as ANQGSEA. Here the CDR3 DNA reads TGCAGCGTTGAGGGACTAGCGGGCACAGATACGCAGTATTTT. Protein product: CSVEGLAGTDTQYF.

There are a few counts of this clone. V gene TRBV7-8 combines with J gene TRBJ2-7; D remains unclear. Trimming cost V 1 base and J 2 bases, with 12 bases left between them. From germline, CDR1 is SGHVS and CDR2 FQNEAQ. CDR3 length: 15 amino acids. The CDR3 here is CASSLEFPSTYEQYF. The DNA of the CDR3 is TGTGCCAGCAGCTTAGAATTCCCATCTACCTACGAGCAGTACTTC.

The rearrangement links TRBV9 to TRBJ2-5; 7 bases fit TRBD1. Germline lookup yields CDR1 SGDLS and CDR2 YYNGEE. The CDR3 runs 17 residues. J was trimmed by 4 bases and V by 0 bases; bases with no gene match: 12. The CDR3 reads CASSVGSEGALLETQYF. CDR3 bases: TGTGCCAGCAGCGTAGGGAGCGAGGGGGCCTTGTTAGAGACCCAGTACTTC.

The chain has TRBV6-1 and TRBJ1-1; TRBD1 aligns across 10 bases. The CDR3 length is 14 residues. Per the germline V gene, CDR1 is MNHNS and CDR2 is SASEGT. The V and J ends lost 6 bases and 3 bases, in that order; junction bases with no gene match: 4. CDR3 nucleotide sequence: TGTGCCAGCAGGACAGGGGGCGCGGACACTGAAGCTTTCTTT. This codes for CASRTGGADTEAFF.

The CDR3 is CAWSDTAGWYTGELFF. DNA for the CDR3: TGTGCCTGGAGTGATACGGCGGGATGGTACACCGGGGAGCTGTTTTTT. The rearrangement links TRBV30 to TRBJ2-2, with D tentatively TRBD2 (6 bases). The germline V gene has CDR1 GTSNPN and CDR2 SVGIG (reference sequence). V was cut by 1 base and J by 3 bases, with 15 bases left in between. This CDR3 comprises 16 residues.

V usage is TRBV5-4 and J usage is TRBJ1-2; tentative D call: TRBD1 (5 bases). There are 14 residues in the CDR3. V was trimmed by 0 bases and J by 4 bases, leaving 10 bases between them. Germline V gene sequence: CDR1 SGHNT, CDR2 YYREEE (reference sequence). In nucleotides, the CDR3 is TGTGCCAGCAGCTTGGATCAGGGCTTCTATGGCTACACCTTC. Its translation: CASSLDQGFYGYTF.

This chain uses TRBV15 with TRBJ1-3, with 8 bases matching TRBD1. The CDR3 has 14 amino acids. J was trimmed by 3 bases and V by 5 bases; bases with no gene match: 3. Germline assignment: CDR1 LNHNV and CDR2 YYDKDF (reference sequence). The CDR3 sequence is CATSRTGIGNTIYF. The CDR3 DNA is TGTGCCACCAGCCGGACAGGGATTGGAAACACCATATATTTT.

This chain connects TRBV5-6 to TRBJ2-1, with 9 bases lining up with TRBD2. CDR1 SGHDT and CDR2 YYEEEE come from the germline V gene. The CDR3 sequence is 16 residues long. V shed 5 bases, J shed 8 bases, and the junction held 14 bases outside the gene matches. The chain's CDR3 is CASSDGGGAFFHEQFF. The CDR3 DNA sequence: TGTGCCAGCAGTGATGGCGGGGGGGCGTTTTTCCATGAGCAGTTCTTC.

J is TRBJ2-3 and V is TRBV7-2, with TRBD2 matching over 8 bases. This CDR3 is 14 amino acids long. With 7 bases clipped from V and 3 bases from J, the junction kept 6 bases outside the gene matches. Germline V gene data show CDR1 as SGHTA and CDR2 as FQGNSA. Here the CDR3 DNA reads TGTGCCAGCACTAACGGGAGGGGTACAGATACGCAGTATTTT. Protein sequence: CASTNGRGTDTQYF.